The text below deals with one T cell receptor beta chain. V shed 4 bases and J 4 bases; nucleotides not matched to a gene: 11. The CDR3 length is 16 residues. Germline CDR1 SEHNR, CDR2 FQNEAQ (reference sequence). The data were obtained in a study of T cell changes during pregnancy in multiple sclerosis. Some clones are missing from TCRdb's copy, which holds only in-frame ones; the method was immunoSEQ multiplex PCR. The top ten clones hold around 1.3% of a sample with over 45,000 clones, 80% to 90% of them seen once. This clonotype was sampled from a female donor with multiple sclerosis, enrolled in a pregnancy study. The material was CD4+ T cells from peripheral blood mononuclear cells, obtained in the second trimester of pregnancy. This chain connects TRBV7-9 to TRBJ1-2; 8 bases are shared with TRBD1. This chain's CDR3 is CASSSPPGGVPYGYTF. The CDR3 nucleotides read TGTGCCAGCAGCTCCCCCCCAGGGGGCGTCCCCTATGGCTACACCTTC.